These 18 T cell receptor beta chains share one sample of origin, sequenced in a study of blood T cell repertoires in COVID-19. TCRdb's copy holds only in-frame clones and misses some; the assay was immunoSEQ multiplex PCR. Among 200,000 to 300,000 clones, roughly four fifths were seen once, and the ten largest hold approximately 9.4%. The sequencing input was peripheral blood. The receptors come from a woman at least 80 years old with acute or convalescent COVID-19.

The chain joins TRBV3-1 (or the pseudogene TRBV3-2) to TRBJ1-2; no clear D. Germline V gene lookup returns CDR1 LGHDT and CDR2 YNNKEL (reference sequence). The CDR3 spans 13 residues. Trimming removed 1 base from V and 7 bases from J, with 10 bases in between. In DNA form, the CDR3 reads TGTGCCAGCAGCCAAGTTCGGGGTTCTGGCTACACCTTC. Translation: CASSQVRGSGYTF.

The chain recombines TRBV7-9 with TRBJ1-2; D perhaps matches TRBD1 (5 bases). Germline assignment: CDR1 SEHNR and CDR2 FQNEAQ (reference sequence). The CDR3 loop spans 12 amino acids. Trimming took 2 bases from V and 6 from J, leaving 7 bases between them. Here the CDR3 reads CASSLRGNGYTF. The DNA of the CDR3 is TGTGCCAGCAGCTTAAGGGGTAATGGCTACACCTTC.

This clone was recorded many times. V is TRBV12-5 and J is TRBJ2-7, with 10 positions matching TRBD1. The CDR3 sequence is 15 residues long. Per the germline V gene, CDR1 is LGHNT and CDR2 is FRNRAP. V lost 3 bases and J lost 4; bases outside the gene matches: 6. CDR3 nucleotides: TGTGCTAGTGGTTTTTCCCGGACAGGGGGATACGAGCAGTACTTC. This translates into CASGFSRTGGYEQYF.

On this clone itself: The sample contains more than one DNA sequence encoding this CDR3. The chain carries TRBV7-8 and TRBJ1-1; D gene unclear. The CDR3 spans 13 residues. Germline-derived CDR1 and CDR2 are SGHVS and FQNEAQ. Trimming cost V 1 base and J 1 base, with 4 bases left between them. The CDR3 coding sequence is TGTGCCAGCAGCTTAGGACAGAACACTGAAGCTTTCTTT. This codes for CASSLGQNTEAFF.

The rearrangement joins TRBV29-1 to TRBJ1-4; 7 bases match TRBD1. Germline V gene data show CDR1 as SQVTM and CDR2 as ANQGSEA. The CDR3 extends over 13 amino acids. Trimming cost V 3 bases and J 8 bases; bases outside gene matches: 6. CDR3 sequence: CSVDDRAGEKLFF. In nucleotides, the CDR3 is TGCAGCGTTGATGACAGGGCTGGCGAAAAACTGTTTTTT.

This clone was seen a handful of times. The chain uses TRBV5-5 and TRBJ2-7, with TRBD2 matching over 7 bases. Germline CDR1 SGHKS, CDR2 YYEKEE (reference sequence). The CDR3 covers 14 residues. Trimming took 1 base from V and 4 from J; bases not matched to a gene: 5. CDR3 region: CASSLIGGIYEQYF. The CDR3 nucleotides are TGTGCCAGCAGCTTGATCGGGGGGATATACGAGCAGTACTTC.

This chain joins TRBV7-2 and TRBJ1-4; 8 nucleotides match TRBD1. The V and J ends lost 6 bases and 8 bases, in that order; junction bases with no gene match: 11. The CDR3 runs 15 residues. The germline V gene has CDR1 SGHTA and CDR2 FQGNSA. The DNA of the CDR3 is TGTGCCAGCAGTCGGAGACAGGGGAGCGGGGAAAAACTGTTTTTT. Its translation is CASSRRQGSGEKLFF.

This clone was seen a handful of times. The V gene is TRBV15, the J gene TRBJ1-2; 7 bases agree with TRBD1. V was clipped by 0 bases and J by 1 base; unmatched bases: 5. This CDR3 spans 16 amino acids. The germline gives CDR1 LNHNV, CDR2 YYDKDF (reference sequence). DNA for the CDR3: TGTGCCACCAGCAGAGACGGGACAGAGGTTAACTATGGCTACACCTTC. Translating it yields CATSRDGTEVNYGYTF.

The V gene is TRBV9, the J gene TRBJ2-2; 8 nucleotides align to TRBD1. The CDR3 has 17 residues. CDR1 and CDR2 (germline): SGDLS, YYNGEE. Trimming cost V 2 bases and J 3 bases; bases outside gene matches: 9. The CDR3 sequence is CASSVSAGGADTGELFF. Here the CDR3 DNA reads TGTGCCAGCAGCGTTTCCGCAGGGGGCGCGGACACCGGGGAGCTGTTTTTT. Based on the CDR3 plus reference TRBV9 and TRBJ2-2, the full variable domain is DSGVTQTPKHLITATGQRVTLRCSPRSGDLSVYWYQQSLDQGLQFLIQYYNGEERAKGNILERFSAQQFPDLHSELNLSSLELGDSALYFCASSVSAGGADTGELFFGEGSRLTVL.

The chain combines TRBV9 with TRBJ1-4, with D maybe TRBD1 (5 bases). The germline CDR1 and CDR2 sequences are SGDLS and YYNGEE. The CDR3 totals 14 residues. Deletions cut 0 bases from V and 8 bases from J, with 11 bases between. Written as DNA, the CDR3 is TGTGCCAGCAGCGTAGACGGGGGAAGGGAAAAACTGTTTTTT. Its protein is CASSVDGGREKLFF.

The rearrangement links TRBV7-2 to TRBJ2-7; TRBD1 aligns across 9 bases. Germline loops: CDR1 SGHTA, CDR2 FQGNSA. The V gene end was trimmed by 2 bases and the J gene end by 7 bases; junction bases not matched to a gene: 6. The CDR3 covers 14 residues. The CDR3 here is CASSLMGQGWEQYF. For the CDR3, the DNA is TGTGCCAGCAGCTTAATGGGACAGGGTTGGGAGCAGTACTTC. Complete variable domain (other parts from reference TRBV7-2 and TRBJ2-7): GAGVSQSPSNKVTEKGKDVELRCDPISGHTALYWYRQSLGQGLEFLIYFQGNSAPDKSGLPSDRFSAERTGGSVSTLTIQRTQQEDSAVYLCASSLMGQGWEQYFGPGTRLTVT.

This clone was recorded a few times. V is TRBV5-4 and J is TRBJ2-7, with 8 bases matching TRBD1. The CDR3 totals 13 residues. The V gene end was trimmed by 2 bases and the J gene end by 7 bases; junction bases not matched to a gene: 5. Germline CDR1 SGHNT, CDR2 YYREEE (reference sequence). CDR3 amino acids: CASSLTGGGEQYF. The CDR3 DNA sequence: TGTGCCAGCAGCTTAACAGGGGGTGGGGAGCAGTACTTC.

This rearrangement joins TRBV6-6 to TRBJ1-5; D might be TRBD1 (5 bases). CDR1 and CDR2 (germline): MNHNY, SVGAGI (reference sequence). The CDR3 length is 15 residues. V was trimmed by 0 bases and J by 2 bases, leaving 8 bases between them. The DNA for the CDR3 is TGTGCCAGCAGTTACTCTGGGGGGGGCAATCAGCCCCAGCATTTT. It translates to CASSYSGGGNQPQHF.

The chain carries TRBV28 and TRBJ2-3, with 10 bases fitting TRBD2. V was pared by 6 bases and J by 1 base, with 4 bases of the junction left unmatched. The length of the CDR3 is 15 residues. Germline assignment: CDR1 MDHEN and CDR2 SYDVKM. The CDR3 DNA follows: TGTGCCAGCAGGCCAGCGGGGGGGCGCACAGATACGCAGTATTTT. Protein sequence: CASRPAGGRTDTQYF. The entire variable domain, with the rest obtained from reference TRBV28 and TRBJ2-3, is as follows: DVKVTQSSRYLVKRTGEKVFLECVQDMDHENMFWYRQDPGLGLRLIYFSYDVKMKEKGDIPEGYSVSREKKERFSLILESASTNQTSMYLCASRPAGGRTDTQYFGPGTRLTVL.

This chain links TRBV29-1 with TRBJ2-7; TRBD2 matches 10 bases. The CDR3 extends over 13 amino acids. Germline V gene data show CDR1 as SQVTM and CDR2 as ANQGSEA. Losses at the gene ends were 3 bases for V and 5 bases for J; bases not matched to a gene: 4. CDR3 loop: CSVDPSGGNEQYF. CDR3 nucleotide sequence: TGCAGCGTTGACCCTAGCGGGGGCAACGAGCAGTACTTC.

J is TRBJ1-4 and V is TRBV7-3, with D unclear. The CDR3 sequence is 13 residues long. The V end was cut by 5 bases, the J end by 8 bases, with 12 bases between. CDR1 and CDR2 from the germline V gene are SGHTA and FQGTGA. The CDR3: CASSRRVGEKLFF. CDR3 coding DNA: TGTGCCAGCAGCCGGAGGGTGGGGGAAAAACTGTTTTTT.

The chain has TRBV7-2 and TRBJ1-2; D remains unclear. The ends were cut back, 3 bases at V and 10 bases at J, with 15 bases in the middle. Looked up from germline, CDR1 is SGHTA and CDR2 is FQGNSA. The CDR3 contains 13 residues. The CDR3 loop is CASSLAATSDYTF. In DNA, the CDR3 is TGTGCCAGCAGCTTGGCGGCAACCTCCGACTACACCTTC. Complete variable domain (other parts from reference TRBV7-2 and TRBJ1-2): GAGVSQSPSNKVTEKGKDVELRCDPISGHTALYWYRQSLGQGLEFLIYFQGNSAPDKSGLPSDRFSAERTGGSVSTLTIQRTQQEDSAVYLCASSLAATSDYTFGSGTRLTVV.

The rearrangement links TRBV20-1 to TRBJ1-3; 7 nucleotides line up with TRBD1. CDR3 length: 11 residues. J was trimmed by 8 bases and V by 3 bases; bases with no gene match: 1. CDR1 is DFQATT, CDR2 SNEGSKA, per germline (reference sequence). The CDR3 region has the DNA TGCAGTGCTAGGCAGGGGGACACCATATATTTT. It encodes CSARQGDTIYF.